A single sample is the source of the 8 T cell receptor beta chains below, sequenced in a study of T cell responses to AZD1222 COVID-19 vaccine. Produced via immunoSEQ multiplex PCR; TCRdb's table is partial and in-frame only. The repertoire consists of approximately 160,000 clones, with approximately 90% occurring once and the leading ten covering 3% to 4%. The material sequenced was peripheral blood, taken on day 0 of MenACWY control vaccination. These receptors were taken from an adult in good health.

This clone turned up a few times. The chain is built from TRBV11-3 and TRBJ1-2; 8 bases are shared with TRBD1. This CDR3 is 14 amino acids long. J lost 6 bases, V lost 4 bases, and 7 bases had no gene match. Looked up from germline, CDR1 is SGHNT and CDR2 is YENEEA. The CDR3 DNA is TGTGCCAGCAGCTCCTCTGGACAGGGTGATGGCTACACCTTC. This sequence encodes CASSSSGQGDGYTF.

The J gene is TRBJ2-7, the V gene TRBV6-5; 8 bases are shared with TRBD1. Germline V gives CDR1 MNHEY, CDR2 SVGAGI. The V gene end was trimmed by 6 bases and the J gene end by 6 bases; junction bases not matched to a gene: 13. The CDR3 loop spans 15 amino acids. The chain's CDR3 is CASRDGQAGGFEQYF. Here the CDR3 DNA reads TGTGCCAGCAGAGACGGCCAGGCAGGGGGCTTCGAGCAGTACTTC.

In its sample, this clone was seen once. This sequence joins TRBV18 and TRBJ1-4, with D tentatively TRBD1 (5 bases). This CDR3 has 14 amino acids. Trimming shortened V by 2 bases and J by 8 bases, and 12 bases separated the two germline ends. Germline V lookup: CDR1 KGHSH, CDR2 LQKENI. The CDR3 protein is CASSPGAGREKLFF. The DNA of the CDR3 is TGTGCCAGCTCACCAGGGGCTGGGAGAGAAAAACTGTTTTTT.

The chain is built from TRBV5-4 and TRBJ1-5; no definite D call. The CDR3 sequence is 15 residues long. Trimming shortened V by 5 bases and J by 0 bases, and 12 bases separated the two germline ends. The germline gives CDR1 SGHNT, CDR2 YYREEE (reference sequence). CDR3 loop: CASRPPYYSNQPQHF. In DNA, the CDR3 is TGTGCCAGCAGGCCTCCATATTATAGCAATCAGCCCCAGCATTTT.

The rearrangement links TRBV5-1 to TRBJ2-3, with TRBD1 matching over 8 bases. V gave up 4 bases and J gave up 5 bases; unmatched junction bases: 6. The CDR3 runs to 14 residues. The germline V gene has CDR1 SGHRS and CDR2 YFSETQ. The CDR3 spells CASSPGQGVDTQYF. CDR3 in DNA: TGCGCCAGCAGCCCTGGACAGGGCGTAGATACGCAGTATTTT.

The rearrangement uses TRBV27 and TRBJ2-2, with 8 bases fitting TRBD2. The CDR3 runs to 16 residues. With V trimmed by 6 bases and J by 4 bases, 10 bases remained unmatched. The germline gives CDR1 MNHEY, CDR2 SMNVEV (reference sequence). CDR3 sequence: CASRETGLASTGELFF. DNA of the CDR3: TGTGCCAGCAGAGAAACCGGACTAGCTTCCACCGGGGAGCTGTTTTTT.

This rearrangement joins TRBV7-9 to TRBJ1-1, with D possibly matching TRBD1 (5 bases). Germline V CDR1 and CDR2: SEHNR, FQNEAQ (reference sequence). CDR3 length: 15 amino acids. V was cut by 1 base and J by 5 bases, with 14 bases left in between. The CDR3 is CASSLEGKGATEAFF. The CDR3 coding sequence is TGTGCCAGCAGCTTAGAGGGGAAAGGGGCGACTGAAGCTTTCTTT.

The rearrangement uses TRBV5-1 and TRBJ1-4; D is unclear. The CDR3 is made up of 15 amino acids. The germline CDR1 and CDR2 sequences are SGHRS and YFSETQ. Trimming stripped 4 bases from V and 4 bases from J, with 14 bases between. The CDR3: CASSMLSPINEKLFF. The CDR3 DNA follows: TGCGCCAGCAGCATGTTGTCGCCGATTAATGAAAAACTGTTTTTT.